The 24 T cell receptor beta chains in this list originate from one sample, sequenced in a study of PD-L1 blockade in urothelial cancer. TCRdb's table, derived via immunoSEQ multiplex PCR, lists solely in-frame clones and lacks some. The sample carries 60,000 to 85,000 clones, about 85% recorded once. The specimen comprised PBMCs, sampled around atezolizumab (anti-PD-L1) treatment. The receptor set was obtained from a woman between 65 and 79 years old with urothelial cancer.

Only a few counts were recorded for this clone. The rearrangement uses TRBV19 and TRBJ1-1, with D maybe TRBD1 (6 bases). Trimming took off 4 bases at V and 4 bases at J, with 13 bases between the two ends. The germline V gene encodes CDR1 LNHDA and CDR2 SQIVND (reference sequence). This CDR3 has 14 residues. CDR3 bases: TGTGCCAGTAGTACACAGGGAAGTGGCACTGAAGCTTTCTTT. Translation gives CASSTQGSGTEAFF.

The rearrangement uses TRBV10-2 and TRBJ2-3; D call uncertain. The V end lost 2 bases, the J end lost 4 bases, and 4 bases lay between the germline ends. Germline loops: CDR1 WSHSY, CDR2 SAAADI. There are 12 residues in the CDR3. The CDR3 spells CASSEGPDTQYF. CDR3 DNA: TGCGCCAGCAGTGAGGGCCCAGATACGCAGTATTTT.

This clone has a single count. The chain couples TRBV5-4 to TRBJ2-5, with 11 bases aligning to TRBD2. J was trimmed by 3 bases and V by 4 bases; bases with no gene match: 5. Per the germline V gene, CDR1 is SGHNT and CDR2 is YYREEE (reference sequence). The CDR3 contains 15 residues. CDR3 in amino acids: CASSTSGSLKETQYF. The DNA for the CDR3 is TGTGCCAGCAGCACTAGCGGGAGCCTGAAAGAGACCCAGTACTTC.

The V and J genes are TRBV19 and TRBJ2-3, with D possibly TRBD1 on 6 matching bases. This CDR3 has 18 residues. Trimming removed 0 bases at V and 2 bases at J, with 18 bases between. Germline V gene lookup returns CDR1 LNHDA and CDR2 SQIVND (reference sequence). Here the CDR3 DNA reads TGTGCCAGTAGTATAGATCGAGTTACCAGGACAGACACAGATACGCAGTATTTT. It specifies CASSIDRVTRTDTDTQYF.

The chain recombines TRBV27 with TRBJ1-2; D gene uncertain. Trimming pared 5 bases from V and 4 bases from J, leaving 14 bases between. Germline V CDR1 and CDR2: MNHEY, SMNVEV (reference sequence). The CDR3 extends over 14 amino acids. The CDR3 nucleotides are TGTGCCAGCAGTCCCACCCCGGGGATCTATGGCTACACCTTC. As protein: CASSPTPGIYGYTF.

The genes are TRBV9 and TRBJ1-3; D ambiguous. With 10 bases removed from V and 0 bases from J, the gap between germline ends came to 26 bases. CDR1 and CDR2 from the germline V gene are SGDLS and YYNGEE. The CDR3 is 18 residues long. The CDR3 sequence is CASSSPRAEGSSGNTIYF. CDR3 sequence (DNA): TGTGCCTCCAGCAGCCCGAGGGCGGAGGGAAGCTCTGGAAACACCATATATTTT.

Only one count was recorded for this clone. V is TRBV29-1 and J is TRBJ1-1; 7 bases agree with TRBD1. The CDR3 runs 14 residues. The J segment lost 1 base and the V segment lost 1 base, leaving 3 bases of the junction unmatched. Germline V gene data show CDR1 as SQVTM and CDR2 as ANQGSEA. CDR3: CSVEVRQGNTEAFF. CDR3 nucleotides: TGCAGCGTTGAAGTACGACAGGGGAACACTGAAGCTTTCTTT.

This chain uses TRBV4-2 with TRBJ2-6, with TRBD1 matching over 8 bases. This CDR3 spans 18 amino acids. Germline assignment: CDR1 LGHNA and CDR2 YNFKEQ. Germline trimming cut 1 base from V and 3 bases from J; bases unmatched to any gene: 8. The CDR3 region has the DNA TGTGCCAGCAGCCAAGGTAGGGCAGGGGGCTATGGGGCCAACGTCCTGACTTTC. The encoded protein is CASSQGRAGGYGANVLTF.

The V call is TRBV18, the J call TRBJ1-1; D is ambiguous. This CDR3 comprises 14 residues. CDR1 is KGHSH, CDR2 LQKENI, per germline. V lost 3 bases to trimming and J lost 5 bases, with 13 bases between them. Here the CDR3 DNA reads TGTGCCAGCTCACCGCCGGGTAAAAGGACTGAAGCTTTCTTT. It is translated as CASSPPGKRTEAFF.

The rearrangement links TRBV27 to TRBJ2-5; a weak D match, TRBD2 (7 bases). CDR3 length: 15 amino acids. Germline V gives CDR1 MNHEY, CDR2 SMNVEV (reference sequence). The ends were cut back, 6 bases at V and 2 bases at J, with 16 bases in the middle. CDR3 DNA: TGTGCCAGCAGGGCGGGGGCTGCGGTACAAGAGACCCAGTACTTC. Translating gives CASRAGAAVQETQYF.

Concerning this clone: The junction departs from the called germline gene at one end, perhaps through a read error. This chain links TRBV28 with TRBJ1-4; TRBD1 might be the D (5 bases). CDR1 is MDHEN, CDR2 SYDVKM, per germline. The CDR3 runs 15 residues. CDR3 region: CASSLFWGTSEKLFF. In DNA, the CDR3 is TGTGCCAGCAGTTTATTTTGGGGGACTAGTGAAAAACTGTTTTTT. Combining the CDR3 with reference TRBV28 and TRBJ1-4 gives the whole variable domain DVKVTQSSRYLVKRTGEKVFLECVQDMDHENMFWYRQDPGLGLRLIYFSYDVKMKEKGDIPEGYSVSREKKERFSLILESASTNQTSMYLCASSLFWGTSEKLFFGSGTQLSVL.

The rearrangement links TRBV19 to TRBJ2-7; 8 bases fit TRBD1. The V gene's germline CDR1 is LNHDA and CDR2 SQIVND (reference sequence). J gave up 6 bases and V 6 bases, and 13 bases lay outside the gene matches. The CDR3 sequence is 15 residues long. CDR3 region: CASSVDRELFREQYF. CDR3 nucleotide sequence: TGTGCCAGTAGCGTGGACAGGGAATTGTTCCGCGAGCAGTACTTC.

This sequence joins TRBV28 and TRBJ1-3, with 10 bases lining up with TRBD1. Germline V gives CDR1 MDHEN, CDR2 SYDVKM. Trimming took 11 bases from V and 7 from J; bases not matched to a gene: 11. This CDR3 contains 14 residues. In nucleotides, the CDR3 is TGTGCCTGTCGACAGGGGGCAAGGTCGAACACCATATATTTT. This gives the protein CACRQGARSNTIYF.

V usage is TRBV6-1 and J usage is TRBJ1-5; tentative D call: TRBD1 (5 bases). The CDR3 loop spans 14 amino acids. With 2 bases removed from V and 6 bases from J, the gap between germline ends came to 11 bases. Germline V CDR1 and CDR2: MNHNS, SASEGT. CDR3 loop: CASSESHRGQPQHF. CDR3 nucleotides: TGTGCCAGCAGTGAATCCCATAGGGGTCAGCCCCAGCATTTT.

The chain combines TRBV6-1 with TRBJ1-6; 8 bases match TRBD1. CDR3 length equals 17 residues. V was clipped by 0 bases and J by 8 bases; unmatched bases: 9. Germline V CDR1 and CDR2: MNHNS, SASEGT. Here the CDR3 DNA reads TGTGCCAGCAGTGAAGCCCTGGGACAGGTGCTCTATTCACCCCTCCACTTT. Residues: CASSEALGQVLYSPLHF.

The chain uses TRBV2 and TRBJ2-7, with 7 bases that match TRBD1. V gave up 7 bases and J gave up 5 bases; unmatched junction bases: 5. The CDR3 is 12 residues long. Germline V gene lookup returns CDR1 SNHLY and CDR2 FYNNEI. The CDR3 DNA reads TGTGCCAGCACGCCCAGGGGGAACGAGCAGTACTTC. Its protein is CASTPRGNEQYF.

This chain connects TRBV5-6 to TRBJ2-5, with a weak D call TRBD2 (5 bases). This CDR3 spans 13 amino acids. Per germline, CDR1 SGHDT and CDR2 YYEEEE. The germline V and J ends were trimmed by 3 bases and 5 bases, with 11 bases remaining between them. The DNA for the CDR3 is TGTGCCAGCAGCTCTGACTCGGGGGAGACCCAGTACTTC. This sequence encodes CASSSDSGETQYF.

This sequence joins TRBV9 and TRBJ2-5, with TRBD2 matching over 10 bases. CDR3 length equals 16 residues. V lost 0 bases to trimming and J lost 3 bases; unmatched junction nucleotides: 5. From germline, CDR1 is SGDLS and CDR2 YYNGEE. CDR3 sequence: CASSVGILAGEETQYF. The CDR3 DNA follows: TGTGCCAGCAGCGTAGGCATCCTAGCGGGGGAAGAGACCCAGTACTTC.

CDR3 sequence (DNA): TGCGCCAGCAGCTTGGGCGGGGGTAGAGAGACCCAGTACTTC. Translation gives CASSLGGGRETQYF. The chain is built from TRBV5-1 and TRBJ2-5; 7 bases align to TRBD2. CDR3 length: 14 residues. Germline V gene lookup returns CDR1 SGHRS and CDR2 YFSETQ. Trimming cost V 0 bases and J 4 bases; bases outside gene matches: 3.

The chain links TRBV5-5 to TRBJ1-2, with 7 positions matching TRBD1. The CDR3 is 14 residues long. Germline V gives CDR1 SGHKS, CDR2 YYEKEE (reference sequence). V was clipped by 3 bases and J by 8 bases; unmatched bases: 10. CDR3 region: CASSSPNRQGGYTF. The CDR3 DNA sequence: TGTGCCAGCAGCTCCCCGAACCGACAGGGCGGCTACACCTTC.

The V gene is TRBV6-6, the J gene TRBJ1-5, with D possibly TRBD1 on 6 matching bases. Germline loops: CDR1 MNHNY, CDR2 SVGAGI (reference sequence). The V end lost 2 bases, the J end lost 6 bases, and 11 bases lay between the germline ends. The CDR3 is 14 residues long. Here the CDR3 DNA reads TGTGCCAGCAGTTACAACAGGGTGAGTCAGCCCCAGCATTTT. As protein: CASSYNRVSQPQHF.

The chain carries TRBV7-9 and TRBJ2-3; no clear D gene. Trimming took 1 base from V and 5 from J, leaving 13 bases between them. CDR1 SEHNR and CDR2 FQNEAQ come from the germline V gene (reference sequence). This CDR3 region has 15 residues. The CDR3: CASSLVGLVGDTQYF. The CDR3 region has the DNA TGTGCCAGCAGCTTAGTCGGTCTAGTTGGAGATACGCAGTATTTT. The variable domain in full, completed from reference TRBV7-9 and TRBJ2-3, reads DTGVSQNPRHKITKRGQNVTFRCDPISEHNRLYWYRQTLGQGPEFLTYFQNEAQLEKSRLLSDRFSAERPKGSFSTLEIQRTEQGDSAMYLCASSLVGLVGDTQYFGPGTRLTVL.

The rearrangement links TRBV11-2 to TRBJ2-1, with D possibly being TRBD2 (5 bases). Trimming shortened V by 0 bases and J by 6 bases, and 12 bases separated the two germline ends. The CDR3 consists of 15 residues. The germline V gene encodes CDR1 SGHAT and CDR2 FQNNGV. CDR3 nucleotide sequence: TGTGCCAGCAGCTTAGACTTCGGGATTCTCAATGAGCAGTTCTTC. This gives the protein CASSLDFGILNEQFF.

The count of this clone is one. The chain has TRBV21-1 and TRBJ2-5; the D segment call TRBD2 is taken from the table without a DNA check. TRBV21-1 is given as a pseudogene. This CDR3 contains 17 residues. CDR3 amino acids: CASSKAAGYRGEETQYF. CDR3 nucleotides: TGTGCCAGCAGCAAAGCCGCGGGGTACCGGGGGGAGGAGACCCAGTACTTC.